This TCR beta chain derives from a study of early T cells in non-severe SARS-CoV-2 infection (dated by TCRdb to the early 2020s). General notes on the study: Because TCR sequencing was done on bulk RNA from unsorted whole blood, the alpha and beta chains could not be paired.

This clonotype was counted ten times or more. No antigen is known for it. No much larger clone is present one base from it, and per-base qualities are unavailable. The library was built by means of 5' RACE. Sequenced on a NextSeq 500. The TCR library protocol attached unique molecular identifiers to individual cDNA molecules to correct for sequencing error and PCR bias. Sequencing covered both TCR alpha and beta chains, and within each sample the abundances of alpha and beta sequences were tightly co-correlated. As for how the authors treated the data: Decombinator V4 was used to annotate the V gene, J gene and CDR3 of the TCR sequences. TCRs were defined as expanded if a significant change between any two time points was detected under a Poisson model with p below 0.0001. TCR abundances were normalised to the total number of TCRs sequenced in each sample and reported as counts per million. TRAV1-2 paired with TRAJ12, TRAJ20 or TRAJ33 defined MAIT TCRs, while TRAV10 paired with TRAJ18 defined iNKT TCRs. VDJdb, accessed 1 November 2021, was searched for CMV, EBV and SARS-CoV-2 annotated TCRs, with TCRs annotated for multiple antigens excluded. The public reads were run again by TCRdb, first through fastp at Q25 and then through MiXCR, and only productive beta chains were kept. Each entry is one CDR3 protein sequence, shown with its most common DNA and genes. Here the V and J calls rest on TCRdb's processing, not on the authors' analysis. The sample table lists approximately 50,000 distinct CDR3 sequences, 9.3% of them with a count of one. The top ten constitute more than 12% of the sample.

Including cysteine and phenylalanine, the CDR3 has 15 amino acids. Just CDR3 DNA is preserved here, 45 bases in frame from base 1. Taken from the germline V gene, the CDR1 and CDR2 loops are LGHNT and FRNRAP. Between the V and J ends, shortened by 0 bases and 9 bases respectively, the junction contains 15 bases. Overall study outcomes, separate from this receptor: VDJdb matching was skewed toward anti-spike CD8 responses and likely underestimated virus-specific expansions by missing private and CD4 specificities.

A case-control design nested within a healthcare worker cohort in London, UK, was used, with weekly nasopharyngeal swab PCR tests and blood sampling performed. Healthcare workers were recruited between 23 and 31 March 2020, during the week of the UK lockdown, and were followed weekly for up to roughly 15 weeks. Sequencing was performed on whole blood. Here the chain combines TRBV12-5 and TRBJ2-1; the D gene assignment is ambiguous. The receptor comes from an adult who was a healthcare worker with PCR-confirmed SARS-CoV-2 infection or an uninfected control (not recorded which). The sequenced DNA is TGTGCTAGTGGTTTGGTATTAAGTGGGGTTGGTGAGCAGTTCTTC. Translated, this gives CASGLVLSGVGEQFF.